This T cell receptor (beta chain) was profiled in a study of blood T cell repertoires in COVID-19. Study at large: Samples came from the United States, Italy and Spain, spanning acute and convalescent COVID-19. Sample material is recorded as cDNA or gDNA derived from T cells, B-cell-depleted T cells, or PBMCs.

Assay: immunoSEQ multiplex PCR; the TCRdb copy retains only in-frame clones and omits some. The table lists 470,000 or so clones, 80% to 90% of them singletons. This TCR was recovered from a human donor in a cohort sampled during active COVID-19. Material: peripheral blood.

The CDR3 sequence: CASSLVVGTSGPGELFF. Written as DNA, the CDR3 is TGTGCCAGCAGCTTGGTGGTGGGGACTAGCGGCCCCGGGGAGCTGTTTTTT. The gene calls are TRBV5-4 and TRBJ2-2; the match to TRBD2 covers 11 bases. V was clipped by 0 bases and J by 6 bases; unmatched bases: 7. Per the germline V gene, CDR1 is SGHNT and CDR2 is YYREEE (reference sequence). This CDR3 comprises 17 residues.